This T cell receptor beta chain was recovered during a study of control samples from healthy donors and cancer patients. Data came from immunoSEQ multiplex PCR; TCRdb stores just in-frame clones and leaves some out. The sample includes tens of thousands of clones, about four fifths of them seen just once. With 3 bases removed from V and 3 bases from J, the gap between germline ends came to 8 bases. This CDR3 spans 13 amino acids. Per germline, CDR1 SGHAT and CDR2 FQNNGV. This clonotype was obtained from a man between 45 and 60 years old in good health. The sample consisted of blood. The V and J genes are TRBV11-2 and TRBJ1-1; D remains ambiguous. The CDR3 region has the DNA TGTGCCAGCAGCTTTACCACAGACACTGAAGCTTTCTTT. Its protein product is CASSFTTDTEAFF.